Given below is one T cell receptor (beta chain) in context. The antigen is unknown. Germline-derived CDR1 and CDR2 are MNHEY and SMNVEV (reference sequence). The CDR3 is 13 residues long. Trimming left V 0 bases short and J 4 bases short, with 3 bases between. RNA in amounts of roughly 0.45 to 1 ug was reverse transcribed with random hexamers. Using its own MiXCR run on the immunoSEQ multiplex PCR reads, TCRdb lists one record per CDR3 protein. The table has tens of thousands of distinct CDR3 sequences, about 96% seen once. This entry belongs to a study of CD8 T cells in Susac syndrome. General study points: Total CD8+ repertoires held some 15 Susac-specific public clones, while CD8+ TEMRA repertoires held roughly five.

The chain joins TRBV27 to TRBJ2-2; D not resolved. The sample comprised CD8+ T cells from PBMCs. The TCR was taken from a human donor with Susac syndrome. The CDR3 DNA is TGTGCCAGCAGTTTATCGGTCACCGGGGAGCTGTTTTTT. Its protein is CASSLSVTGELFF.